This TCR beta chain was found in a study of T cell responses to AZD1222 COVID-19 vaccine. Looking at the study overall: Second-dose timings of about 4 or about 12 weeks were pooled. Points from the study as a whole: Donors skewed white British and female; clonal diversity was possibly underestimated. At baseline, just 5 or 6 AZD1222 recipients tested seropositive. The span of vaccine-associated CD4 TCRs extended across spike, with dominance at 160-218 and 743-854.

As concerns this clone: The antigen is unknown.

Germline values: CDR1 MDHEN, CDR2 SYDVKM. The ends were cut back, 3 bases at V and 2 bases at J, with 14 bases in the middle. This CDR3 region has 15 residues. Assay used: immunoSEQ multiplex PCR; TCRdb lists only in-frame clones, some missing. The sample has under 80,000 clones, less than 90% seen once. This receptor was obtained from an adult in good health. The sample here was peripheral blood, taken on day 0 of AZD1222 vaccination. This chain uses TRBV28 with TRBJ2-7; no clear D gene. The CDR3 protein is CASSLGNQGTYEQYF. CDR3 DNA sequence: TGTGCCAGCAGTTTGGGGAACCAAGGGACCTACGAGCAGTACTTC.